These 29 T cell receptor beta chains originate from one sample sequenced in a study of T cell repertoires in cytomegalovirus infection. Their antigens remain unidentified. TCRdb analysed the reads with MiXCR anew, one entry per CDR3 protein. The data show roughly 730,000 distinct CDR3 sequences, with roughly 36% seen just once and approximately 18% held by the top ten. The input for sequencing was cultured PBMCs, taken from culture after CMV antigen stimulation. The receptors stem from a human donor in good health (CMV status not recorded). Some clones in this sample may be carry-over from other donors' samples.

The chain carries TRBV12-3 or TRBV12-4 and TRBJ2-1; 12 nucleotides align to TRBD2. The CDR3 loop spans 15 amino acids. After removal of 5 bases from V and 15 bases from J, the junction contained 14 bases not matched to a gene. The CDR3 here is CASSHSPLAGGPGFF. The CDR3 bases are TGTGCCAGCAGTCACTCCCCTCTAGCGGGGGGGCCCGGGTTCTTC.

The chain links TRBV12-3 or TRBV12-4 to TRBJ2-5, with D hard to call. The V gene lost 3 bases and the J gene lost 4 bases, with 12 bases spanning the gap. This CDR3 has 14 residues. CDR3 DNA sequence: TGTGCCAGCAGTTTTACAGCCTGGGGAGAGACCCAGTACTTC. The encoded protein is CASSFTAWGETQYF.

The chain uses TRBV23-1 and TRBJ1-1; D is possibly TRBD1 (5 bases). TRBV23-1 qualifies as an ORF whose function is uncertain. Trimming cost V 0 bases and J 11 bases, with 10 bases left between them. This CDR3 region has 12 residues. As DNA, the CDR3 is TGCGCCAGCAGTCAATCGACGGGGGGGGCTTTCTTT. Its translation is CASSQSTGGAFF.

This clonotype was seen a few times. This CDR3 is CASSDKLRVAFPGETQYF. DNA for the CDR3: TGTGCCAGCAGCGATAAGTTACGGGTGGCTTTCCCGGGAGAGACCCAGTACTTC. The chain employs TRBV11-2 and TRBJ2-5; D is undetermined. V was trimmed by 5 bases and J by 4 bases, leaving 26 bases between them. Germline V CDR1 and CDR2: SGHAT, FQNNGV. This CDR3 is 18 amino acids long.

The CDR3 reads CASGDLRTDTQYF. The CDR3 nucleotides read TGTGCCAGCGGGGACCTAAGAACAGATACGCAGTATTTT. The V gene is TRBV6-2 or TRBV6-3, the J gene TRBJ2-3; D possibly uses TRBD1 or TRBD2 (5 bases each). Germline values: CDR1 MNHEY, CDR2 SVGEGT. This CDR3 is built from 13 residues. V lost 8 bases and J lost 3, with 12 bases in between.

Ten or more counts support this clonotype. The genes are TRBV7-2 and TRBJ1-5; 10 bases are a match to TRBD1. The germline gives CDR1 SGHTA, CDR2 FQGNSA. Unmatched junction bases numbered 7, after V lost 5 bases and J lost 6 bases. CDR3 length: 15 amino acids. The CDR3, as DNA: TGTGCCAGCAGCGAATCCGGGACAGGGGTTCAGCCCCAGCATTTT. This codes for CASSESGTGVQPQHF.

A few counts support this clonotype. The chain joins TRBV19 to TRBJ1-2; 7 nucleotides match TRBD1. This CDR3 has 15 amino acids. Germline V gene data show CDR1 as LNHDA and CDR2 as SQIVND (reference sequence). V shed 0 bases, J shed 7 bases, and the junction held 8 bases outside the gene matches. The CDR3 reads CASSIDYRGDVGYTF. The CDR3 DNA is TGTGCCAGTAGTATAGACTACAGGGGTGATGTTGGCTACACCTTC.

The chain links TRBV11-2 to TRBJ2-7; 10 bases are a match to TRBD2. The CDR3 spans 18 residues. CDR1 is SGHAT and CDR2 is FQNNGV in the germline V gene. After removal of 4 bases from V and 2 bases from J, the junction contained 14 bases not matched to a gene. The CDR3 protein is CASSSPVSGRAVPYEQYF. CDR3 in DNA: TGTGCCAGCAGCTCGCCCGTCAGCGGGAGGGCGGTCCCCTACGAGCAGTACTTC.

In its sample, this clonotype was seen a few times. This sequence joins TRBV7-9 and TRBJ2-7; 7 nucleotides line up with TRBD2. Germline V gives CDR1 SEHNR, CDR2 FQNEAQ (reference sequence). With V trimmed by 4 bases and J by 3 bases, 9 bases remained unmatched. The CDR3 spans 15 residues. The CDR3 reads CASSWTMGGIYEQYF. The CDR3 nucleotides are TGTGCCAGCAGCTGGACTATGGGGGGGATCTACGAGCAGTACTTC.

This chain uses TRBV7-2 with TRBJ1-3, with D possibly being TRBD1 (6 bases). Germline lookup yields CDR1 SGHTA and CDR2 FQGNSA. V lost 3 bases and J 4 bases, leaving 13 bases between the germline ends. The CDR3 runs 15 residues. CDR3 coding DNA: TGTGCCAGCAGCTTCTTTAGGGGGACAGGAAACACCATATATTTT. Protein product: CASSFFRGTGNTIYF.

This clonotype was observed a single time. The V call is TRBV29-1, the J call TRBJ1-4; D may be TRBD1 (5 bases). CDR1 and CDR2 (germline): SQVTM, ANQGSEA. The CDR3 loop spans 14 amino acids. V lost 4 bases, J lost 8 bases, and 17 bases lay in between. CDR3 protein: CSVGAGTSGEKLFF. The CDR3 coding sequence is TGCAGCGTTGGGGCAGGGACTTCGGGGGAAAAACTGTTTTTT.

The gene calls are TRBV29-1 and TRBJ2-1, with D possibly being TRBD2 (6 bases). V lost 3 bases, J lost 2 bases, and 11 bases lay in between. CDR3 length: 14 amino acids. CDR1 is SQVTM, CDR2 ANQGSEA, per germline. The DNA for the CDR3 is TGCAGCGTTGAGTGGCGGGGCCCCTACAATGAGCAGTTCTTC. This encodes CSVEWRGPYNEQFF.

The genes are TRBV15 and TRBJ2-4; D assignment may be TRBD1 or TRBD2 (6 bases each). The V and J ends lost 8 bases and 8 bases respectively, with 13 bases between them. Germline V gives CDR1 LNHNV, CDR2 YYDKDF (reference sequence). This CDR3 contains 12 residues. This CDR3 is CATRAEGDIQYF. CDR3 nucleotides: TGTGCCACCCGCGCGGAGGGGGACATTCAGTACTTC.

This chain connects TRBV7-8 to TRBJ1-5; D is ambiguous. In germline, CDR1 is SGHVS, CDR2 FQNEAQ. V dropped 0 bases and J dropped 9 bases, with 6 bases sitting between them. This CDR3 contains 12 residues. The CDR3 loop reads CASSLAVSPQHF. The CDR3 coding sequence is TGTGCCAGCAGCTTAGCCGTCTCGCCCCAGCATTTT.

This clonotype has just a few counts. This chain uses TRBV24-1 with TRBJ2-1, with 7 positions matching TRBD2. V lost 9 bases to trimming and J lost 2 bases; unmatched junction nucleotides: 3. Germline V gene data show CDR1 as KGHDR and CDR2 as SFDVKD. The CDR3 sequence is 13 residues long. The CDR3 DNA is TGTGCCACCGGCGGGGGTACCTACAATGAGCAGTTCTTC. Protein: CATGGGTYNEQFF.

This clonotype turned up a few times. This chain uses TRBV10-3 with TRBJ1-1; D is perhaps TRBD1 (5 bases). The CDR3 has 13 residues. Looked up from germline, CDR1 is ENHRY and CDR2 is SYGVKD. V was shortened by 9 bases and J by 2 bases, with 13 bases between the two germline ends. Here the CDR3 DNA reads TGTGCCATTCGGACAAGCGGTAACACTGAAGCTTTCTTT. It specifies CAIRTSGNTEAFF.

CDR3 protein: CASSGWDSYNSPLHF. CDR3 in DNA: TGTGCCAGCAGTGGTTGGGACTCCTATAATTCACCCCTCCACTTT. The chain uses TRBV2 and TRBJ1-6; no clear D gene. CDR3 length: 15 residues. CDR1 is SNHLY and CDR2 is FYNNEI in the germline V gene. V lost 4 bases, J lost 0 bases, and 7 bases lay in between.

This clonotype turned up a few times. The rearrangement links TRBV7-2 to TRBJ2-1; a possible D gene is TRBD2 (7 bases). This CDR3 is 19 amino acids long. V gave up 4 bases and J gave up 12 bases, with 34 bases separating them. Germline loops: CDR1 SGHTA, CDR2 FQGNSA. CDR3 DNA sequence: TGTGCCAGCAGCTCTGGACCGGGACTAAAAGGGGGATTAAATGTTGCGCAGTTCTTC. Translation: CASSSGPGLKGGLNVAQFF.

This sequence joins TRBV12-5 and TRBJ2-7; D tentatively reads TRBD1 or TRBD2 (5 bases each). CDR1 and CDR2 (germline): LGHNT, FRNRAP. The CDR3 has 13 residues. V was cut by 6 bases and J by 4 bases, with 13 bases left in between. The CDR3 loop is CASGGLGPYEQYF. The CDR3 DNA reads TGTGCTAGTGGCGGGCTGGGACCTTACGAGCAGTACTTC.

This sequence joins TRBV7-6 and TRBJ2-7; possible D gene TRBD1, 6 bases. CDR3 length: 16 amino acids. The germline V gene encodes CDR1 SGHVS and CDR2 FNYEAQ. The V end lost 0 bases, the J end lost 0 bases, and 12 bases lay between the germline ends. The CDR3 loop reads CASSLAWAGDSYEQYF. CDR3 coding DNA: TGTGCCAGCAGCTTAGCCTGGGCAGGGGACTCCTACGAGCAGTACTTC. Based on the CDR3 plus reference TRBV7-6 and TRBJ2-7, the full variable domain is GAGVSQSPRYKVTKRGQDVALRCDPISGHVSLYWYRQALGQGPEFLTYFNYEAQQDKSGLPNDRFSAERPEGSISTLTIQRTEQRDSAMYRCASSLAWAGDSYEQYFGPGTRLTVT.

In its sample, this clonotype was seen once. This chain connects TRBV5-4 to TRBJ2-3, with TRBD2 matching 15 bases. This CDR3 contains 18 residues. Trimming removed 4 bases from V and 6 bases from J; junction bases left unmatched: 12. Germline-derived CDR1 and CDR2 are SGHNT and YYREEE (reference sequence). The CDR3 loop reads CASSPSGLAGGVSDTQYF. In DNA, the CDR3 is TGTGCCAGCAGCCCATCAGGACTAGCGGGGGGGGTGAGTGATACGCAGTATTTT.

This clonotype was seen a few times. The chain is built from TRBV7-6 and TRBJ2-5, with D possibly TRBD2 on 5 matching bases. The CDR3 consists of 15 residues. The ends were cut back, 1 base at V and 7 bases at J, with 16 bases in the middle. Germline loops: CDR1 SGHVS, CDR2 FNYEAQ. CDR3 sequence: CASSLGDTKSGTQYF. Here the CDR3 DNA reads TGTGCCAGCAGCTTAGGAGACACCAAGAGCGGGACCCAGTACTTC.

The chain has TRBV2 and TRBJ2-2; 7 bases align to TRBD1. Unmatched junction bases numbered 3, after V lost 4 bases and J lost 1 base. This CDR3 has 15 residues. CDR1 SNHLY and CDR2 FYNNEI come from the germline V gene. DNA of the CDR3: TGTGCCAGCAGTGTACAGGGGCAGAACACCGGGGAGCTGTTTTTT. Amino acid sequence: CASSVQGQNTGELFF. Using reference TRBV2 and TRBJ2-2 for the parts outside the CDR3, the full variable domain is EPEVTQTPSHQVTQMGQEVILRCVPISNHLYFYWYRQILGQKVEFLVSFYNNEISEKSEIFDDQFSVERPDGSNFTLKIRSTKLEDSAMYFCASSVQGQNTGELFFGEGSRLTVL.

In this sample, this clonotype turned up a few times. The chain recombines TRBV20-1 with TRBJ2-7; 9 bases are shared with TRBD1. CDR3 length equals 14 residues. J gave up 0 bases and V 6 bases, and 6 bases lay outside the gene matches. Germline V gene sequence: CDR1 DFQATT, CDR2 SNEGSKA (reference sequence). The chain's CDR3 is CSATRDRASYEQYF. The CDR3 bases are TGCAGTGCGACCCGGGACAGGGCCTCCTACGAGCAGTACTTC.

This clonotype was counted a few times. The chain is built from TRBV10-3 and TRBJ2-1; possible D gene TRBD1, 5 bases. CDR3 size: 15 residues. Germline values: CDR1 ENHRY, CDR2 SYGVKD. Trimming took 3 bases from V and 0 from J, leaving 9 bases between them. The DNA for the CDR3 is TGTGCCATCAGTGAACCGACAGCCTCCTACAATGAGCAGTTCTTC. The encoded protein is CAISEPTASYNEQFF.

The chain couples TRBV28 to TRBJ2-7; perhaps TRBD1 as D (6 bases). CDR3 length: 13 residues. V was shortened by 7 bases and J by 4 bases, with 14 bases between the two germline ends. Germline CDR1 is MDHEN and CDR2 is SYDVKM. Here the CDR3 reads CASMSGTTYEQYF. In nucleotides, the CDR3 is TGTGCCAGCATGTCAGGGACAACTTACGAGCAGTACTTC. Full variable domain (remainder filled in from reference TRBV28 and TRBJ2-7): DVKVTQSSRYLVKRTGEKVFLECVQDMDHENMFWYRQDPGLGLRLIYFSYDVKMKEKGDIPEGYSVSREKKERFSLILESASTNQTSMYLCASMSGTTYEQYFGPGTRLTVT.

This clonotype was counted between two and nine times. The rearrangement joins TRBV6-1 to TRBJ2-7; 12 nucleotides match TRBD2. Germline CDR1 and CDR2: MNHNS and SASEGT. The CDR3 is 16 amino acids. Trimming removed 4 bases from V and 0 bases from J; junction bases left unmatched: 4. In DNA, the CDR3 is TGTGCCAGCAGTGGGGAGACTAGCGGGGGCTCCTACGAGCAGTACTTC. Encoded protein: CASSGETSGGSYEQYF.

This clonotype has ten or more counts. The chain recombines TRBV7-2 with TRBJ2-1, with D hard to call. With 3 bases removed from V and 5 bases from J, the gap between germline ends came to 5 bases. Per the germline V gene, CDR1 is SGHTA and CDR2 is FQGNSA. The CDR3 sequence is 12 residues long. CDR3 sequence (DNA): TGTGCCAGCAGCTTTATCAACAATGAGCAGTTCTTC. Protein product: CASSFINNEQFF. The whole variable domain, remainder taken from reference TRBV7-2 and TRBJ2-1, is GAGVSQSPSNKVTEKGKDVELRCDPISGHTALYWYRQSLGQGLEFLIYFQGNSAPDKSGLPSDRFSAERTGGSVSTLTIQRTQQEDSAVYLCASSFINNEQFFGPGTRLTVL.

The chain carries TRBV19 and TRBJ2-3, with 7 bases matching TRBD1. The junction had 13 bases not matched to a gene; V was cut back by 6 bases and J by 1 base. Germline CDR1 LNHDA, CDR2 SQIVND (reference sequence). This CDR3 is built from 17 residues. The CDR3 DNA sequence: TGTGCCAGTAGACCCACCGGCCGGACAGGAGGCACAGATACGCAGTATTTT. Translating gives CASRPTGRTGGTDTQYF.